This entry features one T cell receptor beta chain sequence. Its matching antigen is unknown. The entry originates in a study of early T cells in non-severe SARS-CoV-2 infection. Whole-study context: Sequencing used unsorted whole-blood bulk RNA, so chains lack pairing.

Notes on the study in general: Comparison of clonotypes with VDJdb favored anti-spike CD8 responses while missing private and CD4 specificities.

The protocol attached unique molecular identifiers to individual cDNA molecules. Via MiXCR, TCRdb re-called the 5' RACE reads, giving one row per CDR3 protein. Here the sample spans about 130,000 distinct CDR3 sequences, under 15% being singletons. This TCR was recovered from an adult who was a healthcare worker with PCR-confirmed SARS-CoV-2 infection or an uninfected control (not recorded which). The sequenced sample consisted of whole blood.

This CDR3 is CASSLAIIGPGKDGYTF. The CDR3 DNA reads TGCGCCAGCAGCTTGGCTATTATCGGCCCGGGAAAGGATGGCTACACCTTC. The chain is built from TRBV5-1 and TRBJ1-2, with D unresolved. The CDR3 length is 17 residues. With 0 bases removed from V and 6 bases from J, the gap between germline ends came to 21 bases. Germline V CDR1 and CDR2: SGHRS, YFSETQ.